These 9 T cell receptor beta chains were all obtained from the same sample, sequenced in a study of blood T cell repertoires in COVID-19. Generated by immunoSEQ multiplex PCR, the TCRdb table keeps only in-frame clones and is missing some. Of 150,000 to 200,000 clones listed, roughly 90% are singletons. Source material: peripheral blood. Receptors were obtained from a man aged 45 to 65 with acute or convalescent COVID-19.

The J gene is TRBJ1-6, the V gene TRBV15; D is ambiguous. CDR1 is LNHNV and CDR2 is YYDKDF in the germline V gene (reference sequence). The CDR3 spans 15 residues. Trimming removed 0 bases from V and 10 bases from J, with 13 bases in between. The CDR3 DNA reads TGTGCCACCAGCAGAGATCCACTTGGGCTGTCACCCCTCCACTTT. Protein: CATSRDPLGLSPLHF.

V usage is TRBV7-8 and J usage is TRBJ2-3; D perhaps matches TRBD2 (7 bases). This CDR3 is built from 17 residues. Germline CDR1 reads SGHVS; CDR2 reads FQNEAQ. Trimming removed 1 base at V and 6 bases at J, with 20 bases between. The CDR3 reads CASSLVYLGRGGDTQYF. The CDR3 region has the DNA TGTGCCAGCAGCTTAGTGTATTTGGGCAGGGGAGGGGATACGCAGTATTTT.

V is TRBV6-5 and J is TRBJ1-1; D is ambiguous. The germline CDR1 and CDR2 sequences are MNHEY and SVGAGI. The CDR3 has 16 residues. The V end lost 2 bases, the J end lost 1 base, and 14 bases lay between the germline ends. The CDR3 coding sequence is TGTGCCAGCAGTTACCGACCAGGCAGGCCGAACACTGAAGCTTTCTTT. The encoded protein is CASSYRPGRPNTEAFF.

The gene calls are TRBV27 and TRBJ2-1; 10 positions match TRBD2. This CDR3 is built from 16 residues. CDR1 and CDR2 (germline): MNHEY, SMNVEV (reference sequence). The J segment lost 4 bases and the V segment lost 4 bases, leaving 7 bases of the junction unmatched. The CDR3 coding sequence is TGTGCCAGCAGTTCCCTGACTAGCGGGCCTTACAATGAGCAGTTCTTC. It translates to CASSSLTSGPYNEQFF.

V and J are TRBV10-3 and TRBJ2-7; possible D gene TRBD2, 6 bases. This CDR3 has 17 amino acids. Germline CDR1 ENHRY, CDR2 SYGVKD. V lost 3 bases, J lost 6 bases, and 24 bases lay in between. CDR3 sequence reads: CAISDPRGRESWGEQYF. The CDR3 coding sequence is TGTGCCATCAGTGATCCAAGGGGACGGGAGTCTTGGGGCGAGCAGTACTTC.

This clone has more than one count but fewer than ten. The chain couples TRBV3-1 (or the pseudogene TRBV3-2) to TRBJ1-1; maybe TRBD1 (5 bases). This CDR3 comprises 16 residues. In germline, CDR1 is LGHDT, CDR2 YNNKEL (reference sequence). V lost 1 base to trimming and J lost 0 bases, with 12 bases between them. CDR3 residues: CASSQGEDIMNTEAFF. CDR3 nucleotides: TGTGCCAGCAGCCAAGGGGAGGACATAATGAACACTGAAGCTTTCTTT.

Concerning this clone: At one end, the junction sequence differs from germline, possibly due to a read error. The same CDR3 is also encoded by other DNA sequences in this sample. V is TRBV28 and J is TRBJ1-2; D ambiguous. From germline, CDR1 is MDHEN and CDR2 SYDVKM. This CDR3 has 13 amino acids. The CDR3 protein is CASSLTVNYGYTF. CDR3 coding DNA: TGTGCCAGCAGTTTAACGGTGAACTATGGTTACACCTTC.

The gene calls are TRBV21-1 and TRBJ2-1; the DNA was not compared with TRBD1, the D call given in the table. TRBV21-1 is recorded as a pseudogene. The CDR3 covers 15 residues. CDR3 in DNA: TGTGCCAGCATGGGACAGGTCAGCTCCTACAATGAGCAGTTCTTC. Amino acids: CASMGQVSSYNEQFF.

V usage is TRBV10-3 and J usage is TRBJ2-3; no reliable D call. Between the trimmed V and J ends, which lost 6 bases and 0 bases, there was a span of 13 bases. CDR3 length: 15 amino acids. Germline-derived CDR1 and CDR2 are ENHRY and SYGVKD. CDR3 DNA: TGTGCCATCAGCATGGGCCTATATAGCACAGATACGCAGTATTTT. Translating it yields CAISMGLYSTDTQYF.